This T cell receptor (beta chain) was retrieved from a study of blood T cell repertoires in COVID-19. The CDR3 runs to 13 residues. The germline CDR1 and CDR2 sequences are GTSNPN and SVGIG (reference sequence). The junction had 4 bases not matched to a gene; V was cut back by 6 bases and J by 4 bases. Authors' analysis steps: The authors estimated nucleated cell counts from reference gene primer amplification. Data came from immunoSEQ multiplex PCR; TCRdb stores just in-frame clones and leaves some out. Clone size and V and J calls were adopted from that table, with D and trimming inferred from the DNA. This sample has 90,000 to 100,000 clones, with 85% found just once.

Sample: peripheral blood. The TCR comes from a man older than 75 with acute or convalescent COVID-19. The rearrangement uses TRBV30 and TRBJ2-5; 11 nucleotides agree with TRBD2. The CDR3 DNA reads TGTGCCTGCACTCTAGCGGGAGGAGAGACCCAGTACTTC. Its translation is CACTLAGGETQYF.